The 30 T cell receptor beta chains below were found in one sample sequenced in a study of identifying expanded T cells in peripheral blood. Only in-frame clones appear in the TCRdb table, and some are missing; sequencing was by immunoSEQ multiplex PCR. The repertoire consists of around 100,000 clones, with around nine tenths occurring once and the leading ten covering about 6%. Sample: blood. These TCRs come from a person aged 18 to 75 in good health.

The rearrangement joins TRBV5-1 to TRBJ1-2, with 9 bases matching TRBD1. The CDR3 has 15 residues. Unmatched junction bases numbered 6, after V lost 4 bases and J lost 2 bases. Germline loops: CDR1 SGHRS, CDR2 YFSETQ. As DNA, the CDR3 is TGCGCCAGCAGCCTCACCGGGACAGGGAACTATGGCTACACCTTC. It specifies CASSLTGTGNYGYTF.

The chain recombines TRBV30 with TRBJ2-4; 14 nucleotides agree with TRBD2. CDR1 is GTSNPN and CDR2 is SVGIG in the germline V gene (reference sequence). V was pared by 1 base and J by 3 bases, with 5 bases of the junction left unmatched. The CDR3 contains 17 residues. The CDR3 region is CAWSGLGLAGVKNIQYF. The CDR3 DNA sequence: TGTGCCTGGAGTGGCCTGGGACTAGCGGGAGTCAAAAACATTCAGTACTTC.

The chain couples TRBV12-5 to TRBJ1-1, with D unclear. Germline-derived CDR1 and CDR2 are LGHNT and FRNRAP. The CDR3 extends over 14 amino acids. Deletions cut 0 bases from V and 1 base from J, with 6 bases between. The CDR3 region has the DNA TGTGCTAGTGGTTTGGTACGTGGGAACACTGAAGCTTTCTTT. Its protein product is CASGLVRGNTEAFF.

The J gene is TRBJ2-5, the V gene TRBV7-9; D possibly matches TRBD1 or TRBD2 (6 bases each). The germline gives CDR1 SEHNR, CDR2 FQNEAQ (reference sequence). The CDR3 has 13 amino acids. Deletions cut 6 bases from V and 4 bases from J, with 12 bases between. CDR3 nucleotide sequence: TGTGCCAGCAGTCCGGGGGCTGGAGAGACCCAGTACTTC. Residues: CASSPGAGETQYF. The full variable domain, with the rest looked up from reference TRBV7-9 and TRBJ2-5, is DTGVSQNPRHKITKRGQNVTFRCDPISEHNRLYWYRQTLGQGPEFLTYFQNEAQLEKSRLLSDRFSAERPKGSFSTLEIQRTEQGDSAMYLCASSPGAGETQYFGPGTRLLVL.

The chain employs TRBV27 and TRBJ1-1; possible D gene TRBD1, 6 bases. The CDR3 is 13 residues long. V was trimmed by 5 bases and J by 11 bases, leaving 18 bases between them. Germline V gene data show CDR1 as MNHEY and CDR2 as SMNVEV (reference sequence). CDR3 DNA: TGTGCCAGCAGTCCCGGGACGCCTGGACAGGCTTTCTTT. Encoded protein: CASSPGTPGQAFF.

The V gene is TRBV7-9, the J gene TRBJ1-1; D may be TRBD1 (6 bases). There are 14 residues in the CDR3. V was cut by 7 bases and J by 9 bases, with 21 bases left in between. Per the germline V gene, CDR1 is SEHNR and CDR2 is FQNEAQ (reference sequence). The CDR3 coding sequence is TGTGCCAGCAACCCCGGGACACGGGTTGGACAAGCTTTCTTT. The encoded protein is CASNPGTRVGQAFF. Supplemented by reference TRBV7-9 and TRBJ1-1, the full variable domain reads DTGVSQNPRHKITKRGQNVTFRCDPISEHNRLYWYRQTLGQGPEFLTYFQNEAQLEKSRLLSDRFSAERPKGSFSTLEIQRTEQGDSAMYLCASNPGTRVGQAFFGQGTRLTVV.

This chain links TRBV27 with TRBJ2-6; D gene ambiguous. CDR3 size: 14 residues. Germline CDR1 reads MNHEY; CDR2 reads SMNVEV (reference sequence). The V and J ends lost 5 bases and 0 bases respectively, with 5 bases between them. CDR3 in amino acids: CASSPLSGANVLTF. For the CDR3, the DNA is TGTGCCAGCAGTCCCCTCTCTGGGGCCAACGTCCTGACTTTC.

This rearrangement joins TRBV7-9 to TRBJ1-2; D might be TRBD1 (6 bases). V was cut by 7 bases and J by 0 bases, with 21 bases left in between. From germline, CDR1 is SEHNR and CDR2 FQNEAQ (reference sequence). The CDR3 loop spans 17 amino acids. CDR3 DNA: TGTGCCAGCACCCTGGGGGCAGGGTCCTTAGCTAACTATGGCTACACCTTC. Translating it yields CASTLGAGSLANYGYTF.

This clone was observed a handful of times. The genes are TRBV5-1 and TRBJ1-1; D is ambiguous. Looked up from germline, CDR1 is SGHRS and CDR2 is YFSETQ. The V and J ends lost 0 bases and 6 bases respectively, with 6 bases between them. The CDR3 length is 12 residues. CDR3 nucleotides: TGCGCCAGCAGCTTGGTGGGCTCTGAAGCTTTCTTT. It specifies CASSLVGSEAFF.

This clone was detected only once. The V gene is TRBV7-9, the J gene TRBJ1-1; D ambiguous. V lost 7 bases to trimming and J lost 1 base, with 10 bases between them. Germline values: CDR1 SEHNR, CDR2 FQNEAQ (reference sequence). The CDR3 sequence is 13 residues long. CDR3: CASTLARNTEAFF. DNA for the CDR3: TGTGCCAGCACCCTGGCCAGGAACACTGAAGCTTTCTTT.

The chain links TRBV15 to TRBJ2-2, with D perhaps matching TRBD2 (6 bases). V was shortened by 0 bases and J by 3 bases, with 11 bases between the two germline ends. This CDR3 comprises 16 residues. Per germline, CDR1 LNHNV and CDR2 YYDKDF (reference sequence). The chain's CDR3 is CATSRERDPYTGELFF. DNA for the CDR3: TGTGCCACCAGCAGAGAGCGGGACCCTTACACCGGGGAGCTGTTTTTT.

In this sample, this clone turned up a few times. The rearrangement joins TRBV5-4 to TRBJ1-2; D might be TRBD1 (6 bases). The CDR3 has 13 residues. Germline V gene data show CDR1 as SGHNT and CDR2 as YYREEE (reference sequence). The V end lost 4 bases, the J end lost 8 bases, and 15 bases lay between the germline ends. Here the CDR3 reads CASSGGGRGGYTF. CDR3 DNA: TGTGCCAGCAGCGGCGGGGGGCGAGGAGGCTACACCTTC.

J is TRBJ2-3 and V is TRBV30; 8 positions match TRBD2. This CDR3 has 15 amino acids. Germline V gene data show CDR1 as GTSNPN and CDR2 as SVGIG (reference sequence). Germline trimming cut 1 base from V and 2 bases from J; bases unmatched to any gene: 5. Written as DNA, the CDR3 is TGTGCCTGGAGTGGAGTAGCGGGGAACACAGATACGCAGTATTTT. Translated: CAWSGVAGNTDTQYF.

This clone appeared a single time. At one of its ends the junction is not consistent with the germline gene, which may arise from a read error. The V call is TRBV2, the J call TRBJ1-1; TRBD1 matches 7 bases. Germline loops: CDR1 SNHLY, CDR2 FYNNEI. The CDR3 is 14 residues long. CDR3: CASREDRVATEAFF. CDR3 DNA: TGTGCCAGCAGAGAAGACAGGGTGGCCACTGAAGCTTTCTTT.

The chain combines TRBV7-2 with TRBJ1-6, with D hard to call. The ends were cut back, 3 bases at V and 13 bases at J, with 7 bases in the middle. Germline lookup yields CDR1 SGHTA and CDR2 FQGNSA. CDR3 length: 11 residues. The chain's CDR3 is CASSFGRPLHF. CDR3 nucleotides: TGTGCCAGCAGCTTTGGTAGGCCCCTCCACTTT.

The V gene is TRBV7-8, the J gene TRBJ1-1; TRBD1 might be the D (5 bases). V shed 1 base and J shed 5 bases, with 14 bases lying between them. The V gene's germline CDR1 is SGHVS and CDR2 FQNEAQ. The length of the CDR3 is 15 residues. CDR3 sequence: CASSLGPGPSTEAFF. The DNA for the CDR3 is TGTGCCAGCAGCTTAGGGCCGGGGCCTTCGACTGAAGCTTTCTTT.

V is TRBV5-1 and J is TRBJ2-3; TRBD1 or TRBD2 may be the D gene (5 bases each). Trimming shortened V by 1 base and J by 7 bases, and 19 bases separated the two germline ends. Germline V gene sequence: CDR1 SGHRS, CDR2 YFSETQ. This CDR3 comprises 16 residues. In DNA form, the CDR3 reads TGCGCCAGCAGCTTGAATTACAGGACTCTAACAAATACGCAGTATTTT. The encoded protein is CASSLNYRTLTNTQYF.

The chain couples TRBV11-2 to TRBJ2-5; D tentatively reads TRBD1 or TRBD2 (5 bases each). This CDR3 comprises 15 residues. Germline V lookup: CDR1 SGHAT, CDR2 FQNNGV. V lost 5 bases and J 5 bases, leaving 18 bases between the germline ends. Here the CDR3 reads CASSDIGTSYETQYF. Here the CDR3 DNA reads TGTGCCAGCAGCGATATCGGGACCTCATATGAGACCCAGTACTTC.

The V gene is TRBV4-2, the J gene TRBJ1-1; D is uncertain. This CDR3 comprises 14 residues. Between the trimmed V and J ends, which lost 0 bases and 5 bases, there was a span of 10 bases. The germline V gene encodes CDR1 LGHNA and CDR2 YNFKEQ. The CDR3 DNA follows: TGTGCCAGCAGCCAAGAGTTTAAGGGAACTGAAGCTTTCTTT. It is translated as CASSQEFKGTEAFF.

The chain joins TRBV7-9 to TRBJ1-2; D ambiguous. Germline loops: CDR1 SEHNR, CDR2 FQNEAQ (reference sequence). Trimming shortened V by 1 base and J by 2 bases, and 14 bases separated the two germline ends. The CDR3 is 16 amino acids. CDR3 in amino acids: CASSLGRPGSNYGYTF. The CDR3 DNA sequence: TGTGCCAGCAGCTTAGGCCGTCCGGGGTCCAACTATGGCTACACCTTC.

The chain recombines TRBV6-1 with TRBJ1-6; D gene uncertain. This CDR3 has 13 residues. The V gene lost 2 bases and the J gene lost 6 bases, with 5 bases spanning the gap. From germline, CDR1 is MNHNS and CDR2 SASEGT. The CDR3 DNA follows: TGTGCCAGCAGTGAAAGGACTAATTCACCCCTCCACTTT. Translated: CASSERTNSPLHF.

V gene TRBV5-4 combines with J gene TRBJ1-5; D is perhaps TRBD1 (5 bases). Germline values: CDR1 SGHNT, CDR2 YYREEE (reference sequence). The length of the CDR3 is 14 residues. V was shortened by 1 base and J by 5 bases, with 10 bases between the two germline ends. The DNA for the CDR3 is TGTGCCAGCAGCTTGCAAGGGGTGGATCAGCCCCAGCATTTT. This translates into CASSLQGVDQPQHF.

The rearrangement uses TRBV6-1 and TRBJ1-6; D uncertain. Per germline, CDR1 MNHNS and CDR2 SASEGT. V lost 5 bases and J lost 7, with 6 bases in between. This CDR3 region has 12 residues. CDR3 residues: CASSLGNSPLHF. The CDR3 bases are TGTGCCAGCAGTCTGGGGAATTCACCCCTCCACTTT.

The J gene is TRBJ2-2, the V gene TRBV2, with 7 positions matching TRBD2. The CDR3 is 14 residues long. Trimming removed 6 bases from V and 7 bases from J; junction bases left unmatched: 8. CDR1 is SNHLY, CDR2 FYNNEI, per germline. The CDR3 spells CASRSRGSFGELFF. CDR3 in DNA: TGTGCCAGCAGGAGCCGCGGGAGTTTCGGGGAGCTGTTTTTT.

This clone was counted once. The gene calls are TRBV30 and TRBJ2-1; tentatively, D is TRBD2 (6 bases). The CDR3 is 15 amino acids. Trimming pared 3 bases from V and 7 bases from J, leaving 19 bases between. The germline gives CDR1 GTSNPN, CDR2 SVGIG (reference sequence). CDR3 coding DNA: TGTGCCTGGAGGGGGCGGGATGGCAATGGGAATGAGCAGTTCTTC. Amino acid sequence: CAWRGRDGNGNEQFF.

The J gene is TRBJ1-2, the V gene TRBV19, with D possibly matching TRBD1 (6 bases). The V end lost 7 bases, the J end lost 5 bases, and 17 bases lay between the germline ends. From germline, CDR1 is LNHDA and CDR2 SQIVND (reference sequence). This CDR3 has 14 residues. The CDR3 region has the DNA TGTGCCAGTACCAGGAGGGGGAATGATTATGGCTACACCTTC. This translates into CASTRRGNDYGYTF. The complete variable domain, with remaining parts taken from reference TRBV19 and TRBJ1-2, reads DGGITQSPKYLFRKEGQNVTLSCEQNLNHDAMYWYRQDPGQGLRLIYYSQIVNDFQKGDIAEGYSVSREKKESFPLTVTSAQKNPTAFYLCASTRRGNDYGYTFGSGTRLTVV.

V gene TRBV21-1 combines with J gene TRBJ1-5. TRBV21-1 is a documented pseudogene. The CDR3 has 15 residues. The CDR3 DNA reads as TGTGCCAGCAGCCCACAGACTGAAAGCAATCAGCCCCAGCATTTT. Its protein product is CASSPQTESNQPQHF.

The chain links TRBV7-9 to TRBJ2-1; TRBD2 is a possible D gene (7 bases). The CDR3 extends over 15 amino acids. Trimming cost V 1 base and J 6 bases, with 13 bases left between them. Germline loops: CDR1 SEHNR, CDR2 FQNEAQ (reference sequence). Here the CDR3 reads CASSLGVGGPNEQFF. The CDR3 DNA follows: TGTGCCAGCAGCTTAGGAGTCGGGGGGCCCAATGAGCAGTTCTTC.

The rearrangement joins TRBV28 to TRBJ2-4; D may be TRBD1 or TRBD2 (5 bases each). The CDR3 loop spans 16 amino acids. CDR1 and CDR2 from the germline V gene are MDHEN and SYDVKM. The V end was cut by 8 bases, the J end by 6 bases, with 23 bases between. CDR3: CASASPMSGQGNIQYF. The CDR3 bases are TGTGCCAGCGCCTCCCCCATGTCGGGGCAGGGAAACATTCAGTACTTC. Together with reference TRBV28 and TRBJ2-4, the CDR3 gives the full variable domain: DVKVTQSSRYLVKRTGEKVFLECVQDMDHENMFWYRQDPGLGLRLIYFSYDVKMKEKGDIPEGYSVSREKKERFSLILESASTNQTSMYLCASASPMSGQGNIQYFGAGTRLSVL.

The chain carries TRBV7-9 and TRBJ1-6; D is unresolved. The CDR3 consists of 14 residues. CDR1 SEHNR and CDR2 FQNEAQ come from the germline V gene (reference sequence). V shed 1 base and J shed 9 bases, with 10 bases lying between them. The CDR3 here is CASSLDSVGSPLHF. The CDR3 nucleotides read TGTGCCAGCAGCTTAGATTCAGTGGGTTCACCCCTCCACTTT.